The 5 T cell receptor beta chains reported below all come from one sample, sequenced in a study of CD8 T cells in ankylosing spondylitis. For these TCRs, the target antigens are not known. Study-wide findings and caveats: Made up of 7 to 9 highly homologous variants, a TCR beta motif appeared characteristic of ankylosing spondylitis blood.

TCRdb fed the 5' RACE reads into MiXCR, producing one record per CDR3 protein. The table includes 500,000 to 650,000 distinct CDR3 sequences, roughly 5.3% detected once. Sequences were obtained from blood, either unsorted or a sorted T cell fraction (not recorded which). Receptors were obtained from a male donor with ankylosing spondylitis.

This clonotype was counted many times. The chain couples TRBV10-3 to TRBJ2-1, with D possibly TRBD2 on 5 matching bases. The V end lost 11 bases, the J end lost 0 bases, and 17 bases lay between the germline ends. There are 15 residues in the CDR3. The V gene's germline CDR1 is ENHRY and CDR2 SYGVKD. CDR3 DNA sequence: TGTGCCTCCCACCCGGCGGGCGCCTCCTACAATGAGCAGTTCTTC. This gives the protein CASHPAGASYNEQFF.

The sample holds many counts of this clonotype. The CDR3, as DNA: TGTGCCAGCAGCTTGGTTCTTGGACAGTATGGCTACACCTTC. Amino acid sequence: CASSLVLGQYGYTF. The J gene is TRBJ1-2, the V gene TRBV5-6; a weak D match, TRBD1 (6 bases). The CDR3 runs 14 residues. Per germline, CDR1 SGHDT and CDR2 YYEEEE. The V end lost 0 bases, the J end lost 5 bases, and 11 bases lay between the germline ends. The variable domain in full, completed from reference TRBV5-6 and TRBJ1-2, reads DAGVTQSPTHLIKTRGQQVTLRCSPKSGHDTVSWYQQALGQGPQFIFQYYEEEERQRGNFPDRFSGHQFPNYSSELNVNALLLGDSALYLCASSLVLGQYGYTFGSGTRLTVV.

For this clonotype: A read error is possible here, since a much larger clone lies one base away. V is TRBV7-9 and J is TRBJ2-5, with D perhaps TRBD1 (5 bases). Germline V gene lookup returns CDR1 SEHNR and CDR2 FQNEAQ (reference sequence). This CDR3 has 14 residues. As DNA, the CDR3 is TGTGCCAGCAGCTTAGACCAAGGGGAAGAGACCCAGTCCTTC. It specifies CASSLDQGEETQSF.

This clonotype came up many times. The gene calls are TRBV29-1 and TRBJ2-7, with 7 nucleotides matching TRBD1. Germline assignment: CDR1 SQVTM and CDR2 ANQGSEA. The CDR3 runs to 14 residues. The J segment lost 4 bases and the V segment lost 6 bases, leaving 12 bases of the junction unmatched. The DNA of the CDR3 is TGCAGCGTGGCCGGGACAGCTACCTCATACGAGCAGTACTTC. Its translation is CSVAGTATSYEQYF.

This clonotype was seen repeatedly, ten times or more. The chain recombines TRBV7-9 with TRBJ2-7; D ambiguous. Per the germline V gene, CDR1 is SEHNR and CDR2 is FQNEAQ (reference sequence). V was shortened by 2 bases and J by 4 bases, with 9 bases between the two germline ends. This CDR3 spans 13 amino acids. The CDR3 is CASSLSARYEQYF. The CDR3 nucleotides are TGTGCCAGCAGCTTAAGTGCTCGTTACGAGCAGTACTTC.